This is a list of T cell receptor beta chains from one sample in a study of blood T cell repertoires in COVID-19. Clones were read by immunoSEQ multiplex PCR, and TCRdb kept only the in-frame ones, dropping some. The profile shows some 140,000 clones, less than 90% of them singletons. Sequencing was done on a sample of PBMCs or T cells enriched from blood (not recorded which). The source of these receptors is a man between 40 and 49 years old with acute COVID-19. CDR3s include the opening cysteine and the closing phenylalanine or tryptophan. D genes are given only for firm matches. Expanded clones are given a class, and other clones once, few, many or no size at all.

d_call j_call v_call clone_size cdr3_aa cdr3_nt
NA TRBJ1-6 TRBV6-5 NA CAGGQINSPLHF TGTGCCGGAGGACAGATAAATTCACCCCTCCACTTT
TRBD1 TRBJ1-6 TRBV7-9 NA CASSYGTGGFYSPLHF TGTGCCAGCAGCTACGGGACAGGGGGATTTTATTCACCCCTCCACTTT
NA TRBJ1-4 TRBV28 once CASSLGGRDEKLFF TGTGCCAGCAGCTTGGGGGGAAGGGATGAAAAACTGTTTTTT
NA TRBJ2-5 TRBV28 NA CASSLRDTGGETQYF TGTGCCAGCAGTTTAAGGGACACGGGGGGAGAGACCCAGTACTTC
NA TRBJ2-2 TRBV5-1 NA CASSLGRGSNTGELFF TGCGCCAGCAGCTTGGGTAGGGGTTCGAACACCGGGGAGCTGTTTTTT
NA TRBJ2-2 TRBV2 NA CASSDTERAGELFF TGTGCCAGCAGTGATACAGAGAGAGCCGGGGAGCTGTTTTTT
NA TRBJ1-5 TRBV7-8 few CASSLGEVLDQPQHF TGTGCCAGCAGCCTCGGGGAAGTCCTTGATCAGCCCCAGCATTTT
NA TRBJ2-7 TRBV19 NA CASSIGGSGIQPYEQYF TGTGCCAGTAGTATAGGAGGCTCCGGGATCCAGCCCTACGAGCAGTACTTC
TRBD1 TRBJ2-2 TRBV6-5 NA CASIIMTGDPGELFF TGTGCCAGCATTATCATGACAGGGGACCCCGGGGAGCTGTTTTTT
TRBD1 TRBJ1-5 TRBV28 NA CAVGTGYQPQHF TGTGCCGTCGGGACAGGGTATCAGCCCCAGCATTTT
NA TRBJ1-1 TRBV9 NA CASSAGQLNTEAFF TGTGCCAGCAGCGCGGGACAATTGAACACTGAAGCTTTCTTT
TRBD2 TRBJ2-5 TRBV7-7 NA CASSPLSGGDQETQYF TGTGCCAGCAGCCCACTTAGCGGGGGGGATCAAGAGACCCAGTACTTC
NA TRBJ2-2 TRBV6-5 few CASSPGQFATGELFF TGTGCCAGCAGCCCCGGACAGTTCGCCACCGGGGAGCTGTTTTTT
NA TRBJ2-7 TRBV27 NA CASSPGHGAGEQYF TGTGCCAGCAGTCCAGGACATGGGGCGGGGGAGCAGTACTTC
NA TRBJ1-2 TRBV10-3 NA CAISELLIWTPPSYGYTF TGTGCCATCAGTGAGTTGCTCATCTGGACTCCTCCTAGCTATGGCTACACCTTC
NA TRBJ2-1 TRBV5-8 NA CASSEGQSSYNEQFF TGTGCCAGCAGCGAAGGACAGAGCTCCTACAATGAGCAGTTCTTC
NA TRBJ2-3 TRBV6-1 NA CASSEAAGPDTQYF TGTGCCAGCAGTGAAGCGGCAGGGCCAGATACGCAGTATTTT
TRBD2 TRBJ2-3 TRBV10-3 once CAISGASGGAADTQYF TGTGCCATCAGCGGGGCTAGCGGGGGGGCCGCAGATACGCAGTATTTT
TRBD2 TRBJ2-1 TRBV18 NA CASSQRTSGSGEQFF TGTGCCAGCTCACAACGGACTAGCGGTTCGGGTGAGCAGTTCTTC
TRBD1 TRBJ1-6 TRBV6-4 NA CASSRQGSTNSPLHF TGTGCCAGCAGTCGACAGGGATCGACAAATTCACCCCTCCACTTT
TRBD1 TRBJ1-5 TRBV18 once CASSPGQGNNQPQHF TGTGCCAGCTCACCGGGACAGGGGAACAATCAGCCCCAGCATTTT
TRBD1 TRBJ2-7 TRBV6-2/TRBV6-3 NA CASSQGTGPNF TGTGCCAGCAGTCAAGGGACAGGGCCCAACTTC
NA TRBJ2-6 TRBV5-5 NA CASSLLQVQQNSGANVLTF TGTGCCAGCAGCTTGTTGCAGGTACAGCAGAACTCTGGGGCCAACGTCCTGACTTTC